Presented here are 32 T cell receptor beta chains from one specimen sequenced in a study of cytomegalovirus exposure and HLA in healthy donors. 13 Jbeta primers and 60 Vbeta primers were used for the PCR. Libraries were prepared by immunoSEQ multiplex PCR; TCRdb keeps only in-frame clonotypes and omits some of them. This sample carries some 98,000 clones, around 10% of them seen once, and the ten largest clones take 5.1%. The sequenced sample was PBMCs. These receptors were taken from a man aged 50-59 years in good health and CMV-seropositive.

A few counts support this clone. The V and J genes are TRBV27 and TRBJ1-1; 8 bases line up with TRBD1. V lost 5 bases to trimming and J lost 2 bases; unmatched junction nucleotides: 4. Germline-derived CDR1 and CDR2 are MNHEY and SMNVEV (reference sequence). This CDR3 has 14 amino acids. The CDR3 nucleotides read TGTGCCAGCAGTCGAGGACAGGGAAACACTGAAGCTTTCTTT. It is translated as CASSRGQGNTEAFF.

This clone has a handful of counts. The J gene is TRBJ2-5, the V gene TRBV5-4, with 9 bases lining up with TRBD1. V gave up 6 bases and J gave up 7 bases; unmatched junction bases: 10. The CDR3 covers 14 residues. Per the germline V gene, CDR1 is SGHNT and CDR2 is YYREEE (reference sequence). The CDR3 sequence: CASTITGGDGTQYF. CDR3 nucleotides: TGTGCCAGCACCATAACAGGGGGCGACGGGACCCAGTACTTC.

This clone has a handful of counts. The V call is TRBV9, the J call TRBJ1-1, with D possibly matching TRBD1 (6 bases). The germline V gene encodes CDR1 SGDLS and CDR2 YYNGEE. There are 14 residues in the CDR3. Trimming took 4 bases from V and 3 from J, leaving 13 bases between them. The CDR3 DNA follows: TGTGCCAGCAGCACAGGGATGCCCCACACTGAAGCTTTCTTT. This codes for CASSTGMPHTEAFF.

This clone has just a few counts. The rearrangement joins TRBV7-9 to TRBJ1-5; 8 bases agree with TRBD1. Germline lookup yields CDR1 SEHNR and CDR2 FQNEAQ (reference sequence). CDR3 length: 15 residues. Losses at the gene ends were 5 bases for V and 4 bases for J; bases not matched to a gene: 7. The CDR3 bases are TGTGCCAGCAGCCCAACCGGGACAGGAAATCAGCCCCAGCATTTT. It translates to CASSPTGTGNQPQHF. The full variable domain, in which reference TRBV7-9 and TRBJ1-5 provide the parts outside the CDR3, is DTGVSQNPRHKITKRGQNVTFRCDPISEHNRLYWYRQTLGQGPEFLTYFQNEAQLEKSRLLSDRFSAERPKGSFSTLEIQRTEQGDSAMYLCASSPTGTGNQPQHFGDGTRLSIL.

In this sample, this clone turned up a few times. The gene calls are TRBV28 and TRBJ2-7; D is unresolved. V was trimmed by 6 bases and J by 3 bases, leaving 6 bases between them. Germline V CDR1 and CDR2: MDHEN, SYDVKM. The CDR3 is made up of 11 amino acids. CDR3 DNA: TGTGCCAGCAGCCCCCTCTACGAGCAGTACTTC. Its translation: CASSPLYEQYF.

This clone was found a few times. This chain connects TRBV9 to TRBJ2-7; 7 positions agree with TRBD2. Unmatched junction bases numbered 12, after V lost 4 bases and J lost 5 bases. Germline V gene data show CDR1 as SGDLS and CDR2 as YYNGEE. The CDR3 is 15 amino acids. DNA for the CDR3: TGTGCCAGCAGCCCCGTGGGGGGGAAGGGTCACGAGCAGTACTTC. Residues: CASSPVGGKGHEQYF.

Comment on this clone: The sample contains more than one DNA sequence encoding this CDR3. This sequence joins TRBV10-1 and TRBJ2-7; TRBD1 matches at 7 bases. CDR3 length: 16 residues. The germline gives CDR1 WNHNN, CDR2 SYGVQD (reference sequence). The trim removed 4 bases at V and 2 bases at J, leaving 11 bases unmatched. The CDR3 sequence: CASSGQGFGKTYEQYF. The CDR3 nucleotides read TGCGCCAGCAGTGGACAGGGTTTCGGCAAGACCTACGAGCAGTACTTC.

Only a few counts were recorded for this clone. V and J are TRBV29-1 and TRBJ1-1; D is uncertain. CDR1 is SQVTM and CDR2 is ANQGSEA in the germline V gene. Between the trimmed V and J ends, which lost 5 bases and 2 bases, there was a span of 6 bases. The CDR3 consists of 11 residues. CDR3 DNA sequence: TGCAGCGTTCGACATAACACTGAAGCTTTCTTT. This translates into CSVRHNTEAFF. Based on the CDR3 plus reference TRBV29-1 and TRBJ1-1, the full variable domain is SAVISQKPSRDICQRGTSLTIQCQVDSQVTMMFWYRQQPGQSLTLIATANQGSEATYESGFVIDKFPISRPNLTFSTLTVSNMSPEDSSIYLCSVRHNTEAFFGQGTRLTVV.

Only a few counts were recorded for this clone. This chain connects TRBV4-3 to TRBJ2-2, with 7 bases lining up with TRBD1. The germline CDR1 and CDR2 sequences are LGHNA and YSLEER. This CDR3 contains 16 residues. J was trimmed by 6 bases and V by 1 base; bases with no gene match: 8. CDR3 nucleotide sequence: TGCGCCAGCAGCCAAGGGGACAGAAGGAATGCCGGGGAGCTGTTTTTT. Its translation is CASSQGDRRNAGELFF.

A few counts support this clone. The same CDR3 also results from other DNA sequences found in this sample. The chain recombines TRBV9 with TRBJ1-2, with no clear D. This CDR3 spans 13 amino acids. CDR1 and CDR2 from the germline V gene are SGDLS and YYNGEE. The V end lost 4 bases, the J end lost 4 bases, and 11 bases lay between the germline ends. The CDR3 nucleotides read TGTGCCAGCAGCCAATCCGGGATCTATGGCTACACCTTC. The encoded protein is CASSQSGIYGYTF.

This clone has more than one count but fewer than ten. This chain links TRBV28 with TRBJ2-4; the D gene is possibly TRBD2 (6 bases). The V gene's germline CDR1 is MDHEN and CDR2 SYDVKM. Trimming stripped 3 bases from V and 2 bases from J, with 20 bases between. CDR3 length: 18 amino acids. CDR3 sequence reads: CASSLAGSSGLSKNIQYF. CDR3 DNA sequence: TGTGCCAGCAGTTTGGCGGGTTCAAGCGGGTTGTCCAAAAACATTCAGTACTTC.

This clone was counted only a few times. The CDR3 sequence is CASTQLAGGNNEQFF. As DNA, the CDR3 is TGTGCCAGCACCCAACTAGCGGGGGGCAACAATGAGCAGTTCTTC. The rearrangement links TRBV6-1 to TRBJ2-1; the match to TRBD2 covers 12 bases. The CDR3 sequence is 15 residues long. J gave up 5 bases and V 7 bases, and 6 bases lay outside the gene matches. The germline CDR1 and CDR2 sequences are MNHNS and SASEGT.

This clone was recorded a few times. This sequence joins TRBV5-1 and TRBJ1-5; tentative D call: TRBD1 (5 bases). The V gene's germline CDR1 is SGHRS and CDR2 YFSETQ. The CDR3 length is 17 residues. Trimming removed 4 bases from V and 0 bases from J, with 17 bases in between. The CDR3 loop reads CASSPPGRGISNQPQHF. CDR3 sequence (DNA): TGCGCCAGCAGCCCTCCGGGACGGGGGATTAGCAATCAGCCCCAGCATTTT.

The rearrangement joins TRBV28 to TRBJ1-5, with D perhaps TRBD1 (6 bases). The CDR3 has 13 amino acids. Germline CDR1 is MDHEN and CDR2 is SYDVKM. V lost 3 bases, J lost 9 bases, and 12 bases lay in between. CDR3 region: CASSFRQGLPQHF. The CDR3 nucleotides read TGTGCCAGCAGTTTCCGGCAGGGGTTGCCCCAGCATTTT.

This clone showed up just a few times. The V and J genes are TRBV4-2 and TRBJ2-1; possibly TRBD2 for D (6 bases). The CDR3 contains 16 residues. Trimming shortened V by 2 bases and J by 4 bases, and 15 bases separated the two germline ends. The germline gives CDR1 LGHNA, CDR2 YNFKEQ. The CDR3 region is CASSQFPGSLYNEQFF. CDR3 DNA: TGTGCCAGCAGCCAATTCCCCGGGAGTTTATACAATGAGCAGTTCTTC.

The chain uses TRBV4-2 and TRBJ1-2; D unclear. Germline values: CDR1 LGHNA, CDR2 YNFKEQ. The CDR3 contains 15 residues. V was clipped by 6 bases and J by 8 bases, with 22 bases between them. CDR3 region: CASRSHPVGLGGYTF. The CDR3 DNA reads TGTGCCAGCAGGTCGCACCCCGTTGGGCTTGGAGGCTACACCTTC.

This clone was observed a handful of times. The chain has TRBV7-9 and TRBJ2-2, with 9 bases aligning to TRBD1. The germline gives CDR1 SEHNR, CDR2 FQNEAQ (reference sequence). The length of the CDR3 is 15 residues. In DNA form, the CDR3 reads TGTGTCCTTTCCGGGACAGGGTACCGAAGCGGGGAGCTGTTTTTT. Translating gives CVLSGTGYRSGELFF.

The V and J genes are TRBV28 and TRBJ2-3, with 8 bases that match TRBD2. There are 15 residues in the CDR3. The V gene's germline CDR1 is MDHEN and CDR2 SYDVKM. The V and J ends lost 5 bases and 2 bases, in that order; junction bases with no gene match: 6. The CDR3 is CASSPGLDNTDTQYF. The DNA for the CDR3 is TGTGCCAGCAGTCCGGGACTAGATAACACAGATACGCAGTATTTT.

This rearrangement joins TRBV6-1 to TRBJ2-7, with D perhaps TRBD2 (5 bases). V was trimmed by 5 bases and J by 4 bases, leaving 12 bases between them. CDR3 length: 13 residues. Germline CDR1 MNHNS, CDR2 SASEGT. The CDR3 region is CASSKGGGYEQYF. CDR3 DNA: TGTGCCAGCAGTAAAGGAGGAGGTTACGAGCAGTACTTC.

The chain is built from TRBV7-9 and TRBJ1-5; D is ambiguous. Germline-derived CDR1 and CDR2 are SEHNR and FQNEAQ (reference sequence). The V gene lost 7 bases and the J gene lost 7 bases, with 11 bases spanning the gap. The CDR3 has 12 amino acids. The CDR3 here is CASNRAGQPQHF. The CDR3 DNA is TGTGCCAGCAACCGAGCGGGCCAGCCCCAGCATTTT.

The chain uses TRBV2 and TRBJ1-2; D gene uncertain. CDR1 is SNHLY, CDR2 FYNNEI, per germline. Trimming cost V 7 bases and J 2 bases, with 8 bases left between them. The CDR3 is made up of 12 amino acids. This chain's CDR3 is CASTAGNYGYTF. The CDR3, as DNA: TGTGCCAGCACTGCAGGCAACTATGGCTACACCTTC.

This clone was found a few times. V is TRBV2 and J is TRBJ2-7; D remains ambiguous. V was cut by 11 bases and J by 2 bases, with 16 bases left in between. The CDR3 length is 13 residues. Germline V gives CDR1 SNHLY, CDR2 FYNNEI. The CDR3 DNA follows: TGTGCCGGAAGGTCTAGTAACCCCTACGAGCAGTACTTC. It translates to CAGRSSNPYEQYF.

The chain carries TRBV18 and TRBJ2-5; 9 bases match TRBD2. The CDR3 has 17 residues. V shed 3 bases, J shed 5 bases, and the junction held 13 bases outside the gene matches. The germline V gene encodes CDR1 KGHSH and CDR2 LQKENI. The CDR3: CASSPDFGLAREETQYF. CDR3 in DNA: TGTGCCAGCTCACCCGACTTTGGACTAGCGAGAGAGGAGACCCAGTACTTC.

Written as DNA, the CDR3 is TGTGCCAGCAGTCCCTGGTCAACTAGCGGGACCCAACCAGAGCAGTTCTTC. Its protein is CASSPWSTSGTQPEQFF. This chain connects TRBV28 to TRBJ2-1; 10 nucleotides agree with TRBD2. The J segment lost 10 bases and the V segment lost 5 bases, leaving 17 bases of the junction unmatched. There are 17 residues in the CDR3. Germline V gene sequence: CDR1 MDHEN, CDR2 SYDVKM.

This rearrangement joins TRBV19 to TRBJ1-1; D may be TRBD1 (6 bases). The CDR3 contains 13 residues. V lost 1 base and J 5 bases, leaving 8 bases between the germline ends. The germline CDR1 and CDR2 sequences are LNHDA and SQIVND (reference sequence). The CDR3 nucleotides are TGTGCCAGTAGTATAGCCAGGGGTACTGAAGCTTTCTTT. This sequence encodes CASSIARGTEAFF.

CDR3 coding DNA: TGTGCCAGCTCACCACCCGCCAGGCCCTACAATGAGCAGTTCTTC. This encodes CASSPPARPYNEQFF. The gene calls are TRBV18 and TRBJ2-1; no definite D call. Trimming left V 0 bases short and J 2 bases short, with 8 bases between. In germline, CDR1 is KGHSH, CDR2 LQKENI. The CDR3 runs to 15 residues.

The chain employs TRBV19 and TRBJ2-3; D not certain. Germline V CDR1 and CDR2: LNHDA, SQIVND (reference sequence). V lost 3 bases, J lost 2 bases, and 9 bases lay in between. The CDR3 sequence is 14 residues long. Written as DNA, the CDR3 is TGTGCCAGTAGTATCTTCGAGTTCACAGATACGCAGTATTTT. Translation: CASSIFEFTDTQYF.

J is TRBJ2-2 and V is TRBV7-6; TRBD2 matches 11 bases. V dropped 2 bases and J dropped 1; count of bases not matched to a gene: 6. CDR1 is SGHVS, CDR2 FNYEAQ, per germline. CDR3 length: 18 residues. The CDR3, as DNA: TGTGCCAGCAGCTTACTAGCGGGAGGAAACATGAACACCGGGGAGCTGTTTTTT. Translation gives CASSLLAGGNMNTGELFF.

The CDR3 region has the DNA TGTGCCAGCAGTTCATTCAGTCAGCCCCAGCATTTT. Translation: CASSSFSQPQHF. This chain uses TRBV6-6 with TRBJ1-5, with D unresolved. The CDR3 consists of 12 residues. CDR1 is MNHNY, CDR2 SVGAGI, per germline (reference sequence). Between the trimmed V and J ends, which lost 4 bases and 6 bases, there was a span of 7 bases.

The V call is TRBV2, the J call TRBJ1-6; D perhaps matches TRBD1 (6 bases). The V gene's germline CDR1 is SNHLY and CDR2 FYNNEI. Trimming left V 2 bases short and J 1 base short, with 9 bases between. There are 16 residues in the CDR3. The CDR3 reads CASSERQASYNSPLHF. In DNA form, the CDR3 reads TGTGCCAGCAGTGAAAGACAGGCTTCCTATAATTCACCCCTCCACTTT.

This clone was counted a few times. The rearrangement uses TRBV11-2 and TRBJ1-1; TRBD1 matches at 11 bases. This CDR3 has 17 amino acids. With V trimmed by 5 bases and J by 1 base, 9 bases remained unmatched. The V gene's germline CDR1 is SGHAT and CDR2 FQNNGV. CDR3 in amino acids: CASSLGQGGSRNTEAFF. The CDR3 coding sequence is TGTGCCAGCAGCCTGGGACAGGGGGGTTCTAGGAACACTGAAGCTTTCTTT. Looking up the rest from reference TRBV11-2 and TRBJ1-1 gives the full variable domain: EAGVAQSPRYKIIEKRQSVAFWCNPISGHATLYWYQQILGQGPKLLIQFQNNGVVDDSQLPKDRFSAERLKGVDSTLKIQPAKLEDSAVYLCASSLGQGGSRNTEAFFGQGTRLTVV.

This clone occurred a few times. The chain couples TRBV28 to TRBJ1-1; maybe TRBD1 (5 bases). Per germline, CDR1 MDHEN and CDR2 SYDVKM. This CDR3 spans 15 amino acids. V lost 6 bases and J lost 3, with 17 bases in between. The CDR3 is CASRLGGRSDTEAFF. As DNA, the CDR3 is TGTGCCAGCAGGCTCGGGGGTAGATCGGACACTGAAGCTTTCTTT.